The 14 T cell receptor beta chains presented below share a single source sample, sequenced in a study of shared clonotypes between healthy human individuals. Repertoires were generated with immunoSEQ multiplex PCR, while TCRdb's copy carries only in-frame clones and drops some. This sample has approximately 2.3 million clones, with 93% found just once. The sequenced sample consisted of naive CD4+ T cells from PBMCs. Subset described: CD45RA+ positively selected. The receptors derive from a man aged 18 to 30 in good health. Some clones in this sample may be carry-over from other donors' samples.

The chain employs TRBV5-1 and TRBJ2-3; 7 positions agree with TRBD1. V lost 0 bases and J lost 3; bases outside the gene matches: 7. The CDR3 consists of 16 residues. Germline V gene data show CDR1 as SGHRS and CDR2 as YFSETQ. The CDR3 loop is CASSLGQGGGTDTQYF. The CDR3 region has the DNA TGCGCCAGCAGCTTGGGACAGGGTGGTGGTACAGATACGCAGTATTTT.

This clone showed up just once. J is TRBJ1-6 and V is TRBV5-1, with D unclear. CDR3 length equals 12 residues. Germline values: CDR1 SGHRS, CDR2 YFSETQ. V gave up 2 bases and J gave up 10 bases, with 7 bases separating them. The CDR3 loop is CASSFAGSPLHF. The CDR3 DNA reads TGCGCCAGCAGCTTTGCGGGCTCACCCCTCCACTTT.

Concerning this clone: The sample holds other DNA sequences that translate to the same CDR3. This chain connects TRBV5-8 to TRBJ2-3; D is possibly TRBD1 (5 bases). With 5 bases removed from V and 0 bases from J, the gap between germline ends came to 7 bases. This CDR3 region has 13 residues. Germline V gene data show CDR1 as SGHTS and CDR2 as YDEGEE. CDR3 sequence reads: CASRYRSTDTQYF. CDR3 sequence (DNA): TGTGCCAGCAGATACAGGAGCACAGATACGCAGTATTTT.

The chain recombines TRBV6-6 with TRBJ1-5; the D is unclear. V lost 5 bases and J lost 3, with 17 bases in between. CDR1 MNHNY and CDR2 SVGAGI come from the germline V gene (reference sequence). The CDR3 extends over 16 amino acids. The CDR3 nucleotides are TGTGCCAGCAGTCTCGGTCCCCAGACCTTCAATCAGCCCCAGCATTTT. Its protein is CASSLGPQTFNQPQHF.

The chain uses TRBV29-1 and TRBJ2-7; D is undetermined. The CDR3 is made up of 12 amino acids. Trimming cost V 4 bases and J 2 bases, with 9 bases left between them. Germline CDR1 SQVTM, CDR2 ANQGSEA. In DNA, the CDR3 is TGCAGCGTTGTTGGCGACACCTACGAGCAGTACTTC. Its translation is CSVVGDTYEQYF.

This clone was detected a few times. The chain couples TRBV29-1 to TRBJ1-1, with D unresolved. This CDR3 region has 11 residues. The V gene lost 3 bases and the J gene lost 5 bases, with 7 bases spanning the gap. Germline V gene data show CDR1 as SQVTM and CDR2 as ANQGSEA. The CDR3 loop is CSVEYITEAFF. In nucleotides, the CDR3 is TGCAGCGTTGAGTATATAACTGAAGCTTTCTTT.

CDR3 residues: CASSQDADGTGGEKLFF. The CDR3, as DNA: TGCGCCAGCAGCCAAGATGCTGACGGGACAGGCGGCGAAAAACTGTTTTTT. V and J are TRBV4-1 and TRBJ1-4; TRBD1 matches 8 bases. This CDR3 contains 17 residues. The V gene's germline CDR1 is MGHRA and CDR2 YSYEKL. V lost 0 bases and J lost 8; bases outside the gene matches: 11.

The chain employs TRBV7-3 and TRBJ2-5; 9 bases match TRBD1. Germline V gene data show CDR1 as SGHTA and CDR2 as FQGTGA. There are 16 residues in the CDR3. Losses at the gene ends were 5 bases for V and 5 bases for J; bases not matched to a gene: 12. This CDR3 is CASSQRPGQGMETQYF. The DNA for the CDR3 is TGTGCCAGCAGCCAACGCCCGGGACAGGGTATGGAGACCCAGTACTTC.

The CDR3 region has the DNA TGCGCCAGCACCGACGCCAGTAAAGGAAACGCTGAGCAGTTCTTC. Its translation: CASTDASKGNAEQFF. V usage is TRBV5-1 and J usage is TRBJ2-1; the D is unclear. Germline V gene data show CDR1 as SGHRS and CDR2 as YFSETQ. This CDR3 comprises 15 residues. Trimming took off 6 bases at V and 9 bases at J, with 22 bases between the two ends.

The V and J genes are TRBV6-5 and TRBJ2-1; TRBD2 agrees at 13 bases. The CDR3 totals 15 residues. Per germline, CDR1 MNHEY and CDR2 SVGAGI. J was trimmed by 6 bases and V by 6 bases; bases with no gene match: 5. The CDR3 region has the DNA TGTGCCAGCAGCCGACTAGCGGGAGGAGGCAATGAGCAGTTCTTC. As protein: CASSRLAGGGNEQFF.

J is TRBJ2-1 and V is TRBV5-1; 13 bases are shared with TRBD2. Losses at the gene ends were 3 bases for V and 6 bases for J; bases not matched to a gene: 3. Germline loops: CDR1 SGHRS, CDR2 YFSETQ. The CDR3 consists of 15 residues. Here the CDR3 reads CASSSGTSGINEQFF. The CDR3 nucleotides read TGCGCCAGCAGCTCTGGGACTAGCGGGATCAATGAGCAGTTCTTC. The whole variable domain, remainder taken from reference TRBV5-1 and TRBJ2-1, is KAGVTQTPRYLIKTRGQQVTLSCSPISGHRSVSWYQQTPGQGLQFLFEYFSETQRNKGNFPGRFSGRQFSNSRSEMNVSTLELGDSALYLCASSSGTSGINEQFFGPGTRLTVL.

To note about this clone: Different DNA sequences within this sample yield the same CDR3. CDR3 DNA: TGTGCCAGCTCACCTGAGGTGAACACTGAAGCTTTCTTT. The encoded protein is CASSPEVNTEAFF. The J gene is TRBJ1-1, the V gene TRBV18; D remains unclear. The CDR3 totals 13 residues. Trimming pared 3 bases from V and 0 bases from J, leaving 5 bases between. The germline gives CDR1 KGHSH, CDR2 LQKENI.

In DNA form, the CDR3 reads TGTGCCAGCAGCCCTGGTGGGACATTAATCTACGAGCAGTACTTC. Translation: CASSPGGTLIYEQYF. The V call is TRBV28, the J call TRBJ2-7; possible D gene TRBD1, 6 bases. The CDR3 runs 15 residues. V lost 6 bases to trimming and J lost 3 bases, with 18 bases between them. Germline V gene sequence: CDR1 MDHEN, CDR2 SYDVKM.

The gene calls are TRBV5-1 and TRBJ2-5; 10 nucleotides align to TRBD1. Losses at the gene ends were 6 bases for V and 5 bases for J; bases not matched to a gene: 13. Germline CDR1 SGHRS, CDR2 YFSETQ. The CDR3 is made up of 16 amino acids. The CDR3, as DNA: TGCGCCAGCAACACACAACCGGGACAGGGGATGGAGACCCAGTACTTC. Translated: CASNTQPGQGMETQYF.